The 8 T cell receptor beta chains reported below all come from one sample, sequenced in a study of cytomegalovirus exposure and HLA in healthy donors. The table came from immunoSEQ multiplex PCR; TCRdb's copy has only in-frame clones and leaves some out. Of around 160,000 clones listed, around four fifths were seen once; the top ten hold 2% to 2.5%. What was sequenced was PBMCs. The source is a man between 25 and 39 years old in good health and CMV-seropositive.

The rearrangement links TRBV7-9 to TRBJ1-4; perhaps TRBD1 as D (5 bases). Trimming left V 2 bases short and J 7 bases short, with 14 bases between. This CDR3 is built from 15 residues. Germline V gene data show CDR1 as SEHNR and CDR2 as FQNEAQ (reference sequence). CDR3 nucleotides: TGTGCCAGCAGCTTAAGGCGGAGGGGTGGTGAAAAACTGTTTTTT. This sequence encodes CASSLRRRGGEKLFF.

This chain uses TRBV7-9 with TRBJ1-1, with 8 bases identical to TRBD1. This CDR3 is built from 15 residues. Losses at the gene ends were 3 bases for V and 5 bases for J; bases not matched to a gene: 8. Per the germline V gene, CDR1 is SEHNR and CDR2 is FQNEAQ (reference sequence). DNA for the CDR3: TGTGCCAGCAGCTTGGTACAGGGGGTTAATACTGAAGCTTTCTTT. Encoded protein: CASSLVQGVNTEAFF.

The chain combines TRBV7-2 with TRBJ1-6; possible D gene TRBD1, 5 bases. The CDR3 totals 16 residues. Trimming removed 5 bases at V and 7 bases at J, with 18 bases between. CDR1 and CDR2 (germline): SGHTA, FQGNSA. CDR3 residues: CASSRAIGGENSPLHF. CDR3 bases: TGTGCCAGCAGCCGTGCCATCGGGGGAGAGAATTCACCCCTCCACTTT.

This clone was recorded a few times. The chain carries TRBV5-1 and TRBJ2-2; D unclear. The length of the CDR3 is 14 residues. V was pared by 4 bases and J by 6 bases, with 13 bases between. Per germline, CDR1 SGHRS and CDR2 YFSETQ. The CDR3 here is CASSPDWPPGELFF. The CDR3 DNA sequence: TGCGCCAGCAGCCCCGACTGGCCACCCGGGGAGCTGTTTTTT.

The gene calls are TRBV9 and TRBJ2-3; TRBD2 matches at 8 bases. The CDR3 is made up of 16 amino acids. V gave up 2 bases and J gave up 1 base; unmatched junction bases: 6. In germline, CDR1 is SGDLS, CDR2 YYNGEE. CDR3 bases: TGTGCCAGCAGCGTCGAGGGAGCGGGGGGCACAGATACGCAGTATTTT. Its protein is CASSVEGAGGTDTQYF. The full variable domain, in which reference TRBV9 and TRBJ2-3 provide the parts outside the CDR3, is DSGVTQTPKHLITATGQRVTLRCSPRSGDLSVYWYQQSLDQGLQFLIQYYNGEERAKGNILERFSAQQFPDLHSELNLSSLELGDSALYFCASSVEGAGGTDTQYFGPGTRLTVL.

V usage is TRBV27 and J usage is TRBJ2-1; D is unclear. Germline lookup yields CDR1 MNHEY and CDR2 SMNVEV (reference sequence). With 0 bases removed from V and 0 bases from J, the gap between germline ends came to 12 bases. This CDR3 comprises 17 residues. The CDR3 sequence is CASSLSLMMSSYNEQFF. As DNA, the CDR3 is TGTGCCAGCAGTTTATCCCTAATGATGAGCTCCTACAATGAGCAGTTCTTC.

The chain combines TRBV6-6 with TRBJ1-5, with 7 bases lining up with TRBD1. The germline V gene encodes CDR1 MNHNY and CDR2 SVGAGI (reference sequence). V was pared by 4 bases and J by 7 bases, with 13 bases of the junction left unmatched. This CDR3 region has 16 residues. The CDR3 nucleotides read TGTGCCAGCAGTTTTTCCCTTTCAGGGGGAAAGCAGCCCCAGCATTTT. It codes for CASSFSLSGGKQPQHF.

The chain carries TRBV7-2 and TRBJ2-1; 7 nucleotides align to TRBD2. The V gene's germline CDR1 is SGHTA and CDR2 FQGNSA. The length of the CDR3 is 17 residues. V trimming: 5 bases; J trimming: 2 bases; junction bases outside the gene matches: 12. The CDR3 is CASSPQTSTSTYNEQFF. The CDR3, as DNA: TGTGCCAGCAGCCCACAGACTTCGACTAGCACCTACAATGAGCAGTTCTTC.